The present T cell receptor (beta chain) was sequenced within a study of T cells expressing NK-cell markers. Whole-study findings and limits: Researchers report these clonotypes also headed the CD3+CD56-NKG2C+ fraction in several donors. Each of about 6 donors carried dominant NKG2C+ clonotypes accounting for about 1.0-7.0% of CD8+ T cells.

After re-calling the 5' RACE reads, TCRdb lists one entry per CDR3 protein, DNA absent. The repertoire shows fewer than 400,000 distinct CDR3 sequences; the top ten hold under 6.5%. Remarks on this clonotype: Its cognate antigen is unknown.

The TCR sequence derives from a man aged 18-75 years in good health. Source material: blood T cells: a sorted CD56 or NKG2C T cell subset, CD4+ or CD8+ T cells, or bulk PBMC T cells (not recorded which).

CDR3 residues: CASSLSGGAGEQYF. The chain has TRBV12-3 or TRBV12-4 and TRBJ2-7; TCRdb's D call of TRBD1 is untestable without DNA. The CDR3 runs 14 residues.